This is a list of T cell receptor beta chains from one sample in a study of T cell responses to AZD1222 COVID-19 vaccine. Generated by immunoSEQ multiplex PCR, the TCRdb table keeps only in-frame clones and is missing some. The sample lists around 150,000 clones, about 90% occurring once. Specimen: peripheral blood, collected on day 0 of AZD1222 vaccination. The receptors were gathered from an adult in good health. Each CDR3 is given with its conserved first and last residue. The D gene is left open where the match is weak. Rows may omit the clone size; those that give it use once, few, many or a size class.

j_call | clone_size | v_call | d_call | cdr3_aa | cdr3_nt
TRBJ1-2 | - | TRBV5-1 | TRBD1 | CASSLATGDVYGYTF | TGCGCCAGCAGCTTGGCCACAGGGGACGTCTATGGCTACACCTTC
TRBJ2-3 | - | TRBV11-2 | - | CASSLQGFMTDTQYF | TGTGCCAGCAGCTTACAGGGTTTTATGACAGATACGCAGTATTTT
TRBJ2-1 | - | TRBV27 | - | CASSLRSLTGTLEQFF | TGTGCCAGCAGTTTAAGGAGCCTTACCGGGACCCTTGAGCAGTTCTTC
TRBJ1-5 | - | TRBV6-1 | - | CASSEYLNQPQHF | TGTGCCAGCAGTGAATACTTAAATCAGCCCCAGCATTTT
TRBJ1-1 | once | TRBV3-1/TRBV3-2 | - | CASSPLGGLLMNTEAFF | TGTGCCAGCAGCCCTTTGGGGGGTTTACTTATGAACACTGAAGCTTTCTTT
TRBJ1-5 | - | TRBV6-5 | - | CASSRQQNQPQHF | TGTGCCAGCAGTAGACAGCAGAATCAGCCCCAGCATTTT
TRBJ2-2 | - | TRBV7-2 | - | CASSLFPRRYDLPGELFF | TGTGCCAGCAGCTTATTCCCACGACGGTACGATTTACCCGGGGAGCTGTTTTTT
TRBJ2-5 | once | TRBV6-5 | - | CASSYWGDETQYF | TGTGCCAGCAGTTACTGGGGTGACGAGACCCAGTACTTC
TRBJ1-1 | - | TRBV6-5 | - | CASSPFSNTEAFF | TGTGCCAGCAGCCCATTTTCCAACACTGAAGCTTTCTTT
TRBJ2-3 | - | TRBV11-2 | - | CASSSSHGAPISTDTQYF | TGTGCCAGCAGCTCTTCCCACGGTGCCCCGATAAGCACAGATACGCAGTATTTT
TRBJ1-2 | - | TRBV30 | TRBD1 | CAWSRRGRTTNYGYTF | TGTGCCTGGAGTAGGAGGGGGCGGACGACAAACTATGGCTACACCTTC
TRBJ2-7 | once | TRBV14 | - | CASSQDQGLEQYF | TGTGCCAGCAGCCAAGATCAAGGCTTGGAGCAGTACTTC
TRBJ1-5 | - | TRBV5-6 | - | CASSLGVSNQPQHF | TGTGCCAGCAGCTTGGGAGTTAGCAATCAGCCCCAGCATTTT
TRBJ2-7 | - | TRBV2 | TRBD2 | CASKNSGMVEQYF | TGTGCCAGCAAGAATAGCGGGATGGTCGAGCAGTACTTC
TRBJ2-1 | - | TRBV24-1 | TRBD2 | CATSDQTSGDYNEQFF | TGTGCCACCAGTGACCAGACTAGCGGGGACTACAATGAGCAGTTCTTC
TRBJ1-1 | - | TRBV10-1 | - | CASSESAGRKTEAFF | TGCGCCAGCAGTGAGTCGGCAGGGAGAAAGACTGAAGCTTTCTTT
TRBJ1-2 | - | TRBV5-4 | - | CASSSSRYRDGYTF | TGTGCCAGCAGCTCTTCACGGTACAGGGATGGCTACACCTTC
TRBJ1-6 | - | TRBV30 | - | CAWSGGDLGPLHF | TGTGCCTGGAGTGGGGGAGACCTTGGACCCCTCCACTTT